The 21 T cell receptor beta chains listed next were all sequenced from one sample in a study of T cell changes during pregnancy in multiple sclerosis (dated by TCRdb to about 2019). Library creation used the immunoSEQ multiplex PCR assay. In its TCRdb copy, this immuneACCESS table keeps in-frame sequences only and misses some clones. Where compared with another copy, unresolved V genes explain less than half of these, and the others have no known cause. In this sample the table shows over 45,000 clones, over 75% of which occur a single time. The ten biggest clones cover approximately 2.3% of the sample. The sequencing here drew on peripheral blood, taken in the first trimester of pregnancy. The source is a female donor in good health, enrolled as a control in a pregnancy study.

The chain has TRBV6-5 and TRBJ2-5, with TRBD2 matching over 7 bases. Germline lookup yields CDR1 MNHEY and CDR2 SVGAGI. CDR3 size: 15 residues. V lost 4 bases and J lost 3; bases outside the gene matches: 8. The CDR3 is CASSSTLAGEETQYF. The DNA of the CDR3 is TGTGCCAGCAGTTCTACCCTTGCGGGGGAAGAGACCCAGTACTTC.

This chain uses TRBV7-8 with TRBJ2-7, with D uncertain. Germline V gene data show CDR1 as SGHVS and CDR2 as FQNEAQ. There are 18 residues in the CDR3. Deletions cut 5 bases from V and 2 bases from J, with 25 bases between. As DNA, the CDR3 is TGTGCCAGCAGCCCTGTCTTACTCCTCTACCCTTTACCCTACGAGCAGTACTTC. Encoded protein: CASSPVLLLYPLPYEQYF.

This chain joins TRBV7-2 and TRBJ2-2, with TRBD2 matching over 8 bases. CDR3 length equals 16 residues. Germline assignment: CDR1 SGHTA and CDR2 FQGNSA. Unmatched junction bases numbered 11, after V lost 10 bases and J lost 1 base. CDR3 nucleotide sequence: TGTGCCACAACACCTTCGAGCGGGAGGAACACCGGGGAGCTGTTTTTT. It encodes CATTPSSGRNTGELFF.

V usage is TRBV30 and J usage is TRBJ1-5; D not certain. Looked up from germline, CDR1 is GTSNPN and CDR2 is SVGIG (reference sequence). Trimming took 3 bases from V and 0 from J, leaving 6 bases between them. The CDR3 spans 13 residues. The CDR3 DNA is TGTGCCTGGAGCCAGTCTAGCAATCAGCCCCAGCATTTT. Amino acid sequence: CAWSQSSNQPQHF.

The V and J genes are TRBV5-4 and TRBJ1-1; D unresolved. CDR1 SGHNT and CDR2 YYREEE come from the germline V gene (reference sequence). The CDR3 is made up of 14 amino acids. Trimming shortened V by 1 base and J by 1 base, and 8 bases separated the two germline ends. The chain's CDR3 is CASSLPGTNTEAFF. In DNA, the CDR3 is TGTGCCAGCAGCTTGCCAGGCACGAACACTGAAGCTTTCTTT.

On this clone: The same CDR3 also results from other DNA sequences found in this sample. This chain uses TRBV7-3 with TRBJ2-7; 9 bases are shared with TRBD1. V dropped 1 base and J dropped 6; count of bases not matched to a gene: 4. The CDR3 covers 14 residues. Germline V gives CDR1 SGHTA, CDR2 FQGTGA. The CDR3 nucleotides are TGTGCCAGCAGCTTAAATGGACAGGGGAGCGAGCAGTACTTC. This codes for CASSLNGQGSEQYF. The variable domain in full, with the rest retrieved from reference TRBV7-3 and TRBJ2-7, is GAGVSQTPSNKVTEKGKYVELRCDPISGHTALYWYRQSLGQGPEFLIYFQGTGAADDSGLPNDRFFAVRPEGSVSTLKIQRTERGDSAVYLCASSLNGQGSEQYFGPGTRLTVT.

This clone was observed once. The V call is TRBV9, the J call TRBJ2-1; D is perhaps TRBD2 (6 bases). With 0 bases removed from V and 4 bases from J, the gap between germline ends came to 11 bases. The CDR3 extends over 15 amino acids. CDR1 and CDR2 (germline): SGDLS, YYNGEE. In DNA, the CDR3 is TGTGCCAGCAGCGTAGGGGCGGGGCGTTACAATGAGCAGTTCTTC. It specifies CASSVGAGRYNEQFF.

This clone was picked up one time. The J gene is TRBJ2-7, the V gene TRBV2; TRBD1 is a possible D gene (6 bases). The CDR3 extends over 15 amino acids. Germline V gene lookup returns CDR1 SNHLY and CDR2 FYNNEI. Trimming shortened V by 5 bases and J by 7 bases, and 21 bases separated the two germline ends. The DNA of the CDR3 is TGTGCCAGCAGTCAGACAGGCCTTCTTAAAAGTGAGCAGTACTTC. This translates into CASSQTGLLKSEQYF.

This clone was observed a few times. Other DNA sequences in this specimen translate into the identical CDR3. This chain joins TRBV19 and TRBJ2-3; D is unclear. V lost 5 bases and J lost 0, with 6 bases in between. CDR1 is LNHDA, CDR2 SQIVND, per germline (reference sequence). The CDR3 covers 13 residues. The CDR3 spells CASSPPSTDTQYF. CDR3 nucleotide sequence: TGTGCCAGTAGTCCCCCTAGCACAGATACGCAGTATTTT.

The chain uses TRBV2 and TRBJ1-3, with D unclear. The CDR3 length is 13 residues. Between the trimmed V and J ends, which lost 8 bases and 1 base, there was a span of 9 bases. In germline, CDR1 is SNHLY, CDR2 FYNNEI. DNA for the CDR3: TGTGCCAGCCGGTCCTCGTCTGGAAACACCATATATTTT. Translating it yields CASRSSSGNTIYF.

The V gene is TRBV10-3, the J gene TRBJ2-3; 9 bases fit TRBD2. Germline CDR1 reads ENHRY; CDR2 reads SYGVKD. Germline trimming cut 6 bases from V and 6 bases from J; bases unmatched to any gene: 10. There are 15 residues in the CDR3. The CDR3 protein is CAISGRRGGPDTQYF. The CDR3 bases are TGTGCCATCAGCGGGCGGCGGGGGGGCCCGGATACGCAGTATTTT.

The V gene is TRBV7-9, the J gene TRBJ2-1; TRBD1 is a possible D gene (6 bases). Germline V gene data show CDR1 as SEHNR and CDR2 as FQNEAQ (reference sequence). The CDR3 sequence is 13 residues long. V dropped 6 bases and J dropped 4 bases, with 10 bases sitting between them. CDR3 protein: CASSSGQYNEQFF. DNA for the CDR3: TGTGCCAGCAGTTCAGGACAGTACAATGAGCAGTTCTTC.

The CDR3 spells CASSLSGTGNNQPQHF. The CDR3 DNA is TGCGCCAGCAGCCTCTCCGGGACAGGGAACAATCAGCCCCAGCATTTT. The V call is TRBV5-1, the J call TRBJ1-5, with 9 bases fitting TRBD1. V trimming: 4 bases; J trimming: 3 bases; junction bases outside the gene matches: 8. From germline, CDR1 is SGHRS and CDR2 YFSETQ. The CDR3 has 16 amino acids.

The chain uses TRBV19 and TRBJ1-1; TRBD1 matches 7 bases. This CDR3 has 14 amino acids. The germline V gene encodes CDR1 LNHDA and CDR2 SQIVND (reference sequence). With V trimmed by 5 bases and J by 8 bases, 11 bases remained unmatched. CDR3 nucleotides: TGTGCCAGTAGTGTTGGCCTTGGGGACAGCGAAGCTTTCTTT. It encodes CASSVGLGDSEAFF.

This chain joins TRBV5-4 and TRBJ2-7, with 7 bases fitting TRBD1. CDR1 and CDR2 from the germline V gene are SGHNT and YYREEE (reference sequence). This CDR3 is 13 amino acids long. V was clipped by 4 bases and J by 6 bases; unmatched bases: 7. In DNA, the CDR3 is TGTGCCAGCAGCGACAGGGTTCGGGTCGAGCAGTACTTC. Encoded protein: CASSDRVRVEQYF.

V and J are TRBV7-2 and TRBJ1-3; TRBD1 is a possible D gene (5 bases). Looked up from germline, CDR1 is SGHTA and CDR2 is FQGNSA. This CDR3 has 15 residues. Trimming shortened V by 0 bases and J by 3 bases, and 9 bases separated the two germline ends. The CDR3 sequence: CASSLAPGFGNTIYF. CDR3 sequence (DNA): TGTGCCAGCAGCTTAGCCCCAGGGTTTGGAAACACCATATATTTT.

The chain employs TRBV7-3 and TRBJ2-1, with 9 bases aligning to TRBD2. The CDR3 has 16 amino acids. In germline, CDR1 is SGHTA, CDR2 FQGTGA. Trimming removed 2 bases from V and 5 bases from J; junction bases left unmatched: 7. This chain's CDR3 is CASSLLGSGGNNEQFF. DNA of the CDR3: TGTGCCAGCAGCTTACTGGGTAGCGGGGGTAACAATGAGCAGTTCTTC.

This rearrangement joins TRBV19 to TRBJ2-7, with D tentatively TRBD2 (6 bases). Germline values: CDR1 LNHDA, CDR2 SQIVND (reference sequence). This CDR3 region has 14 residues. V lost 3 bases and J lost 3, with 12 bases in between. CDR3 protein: CASSMGGPFYEQYF. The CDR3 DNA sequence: TGTGCCAGTAGTATGGGGGGACCGTTCTACGAGCAGTACTTC.

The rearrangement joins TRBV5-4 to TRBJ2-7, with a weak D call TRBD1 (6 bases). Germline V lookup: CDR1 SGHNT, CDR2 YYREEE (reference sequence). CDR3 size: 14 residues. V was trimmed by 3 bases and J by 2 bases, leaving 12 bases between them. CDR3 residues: CASSSSDSAYEQYF. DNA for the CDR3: TGTGCCAGCAGCTCATCGGACAGCGCCTACGAGCAGTACTTC.

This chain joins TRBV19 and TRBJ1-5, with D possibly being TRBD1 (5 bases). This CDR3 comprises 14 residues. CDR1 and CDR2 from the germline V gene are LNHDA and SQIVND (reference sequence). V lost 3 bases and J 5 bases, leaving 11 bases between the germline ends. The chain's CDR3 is CASSMGTDYQPQHF. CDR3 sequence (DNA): TGTGCCAGTAGTATGGGGACTGACTATCAGCCCCAGCATTTT.

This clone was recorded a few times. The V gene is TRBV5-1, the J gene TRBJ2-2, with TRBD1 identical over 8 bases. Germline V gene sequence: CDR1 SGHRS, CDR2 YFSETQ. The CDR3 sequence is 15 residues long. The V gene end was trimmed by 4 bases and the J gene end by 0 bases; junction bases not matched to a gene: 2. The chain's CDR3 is CASSRGQANTGELFF. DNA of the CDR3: TGCGCCAGCAGCAGGGGACAGGCGAACACCGGGGAGCTGTTTTTT.